These 30 T cell receptor beta chains were all obtained from the same sample, sequenced in a study of blood T cell repertoires in COVID-19. Here immunoSEQ multiplex PCR was the method, and the copy in TCRdb shows in-frame clones only, minus some. The sample yields some 400,000 clones, around 86% seen once. The sequencing sample was made of peripheral blood. The receptor set was obtained from a human donor in a cohort sampled during active COVID-19.

The chain carries TRBV27 and TRBJ2-7, with D maybe TRBD2 (6 bases). Germline lookup yields CDR1 MNHEY and CDR2 SMNVEV (reference sequence). The CDR3 totals 13 residues. V shed 4 bases and J shed 2 bases, with 9 bases lying between them. CDR3 region: CASSYGGTYEQYF. DNA of the CDR3: TGTGCCAGCAGTTACGGGGGAACCTACGAGCAGTACTTC.

This chain connects TRBV5-1 to TRBJ2-3; D gene unclear. This CDR3 is built from 15 residues. Trimming cost V 4 bases and J 2 bases, with 14 bases left between them. Per the germline V gene, CDR1 is SGHRS and CDR2 is YFSETQ. The CDR3 nucleotides are TGCGCCAGCAGCCCTCTCCCTCCCTCCACAGATACGCAGTATTTT. Translation gives CASSPLPPSTDTQYF.

The gene calls are TRBV16 and TRBJ2-7; 12 nucleotides match TRBD1. CDR1 KGHSY and CDR2 FQNENV come from the germline V gene. The ends lost 5 bases at V and 5 bases at J; junction bases unmatched: 10. This CDR3 is 16 amino acids long. The CDR3 DNA reads as TGTGCCAGCAGCGGGGGACAGGGGGCTTTGGGAGACGAGCAGTACTTC. Translating gives CASSGGQGALGDEQYF.

The gene calls are TRBV10-3 and TRBJ2-5; 14 nucleotides align to TRBD2. This CDR3 contains 17 residues. J was trimmed by 1 base and V by 4 bases; bases with no gene match: 5. The germline CDR1 and CDR2 sequences are ENHRY and SYGVKD. CDR3 nucleotides: TGTGCCATCAGTGTGACTAGCGGGAGGGCCTCCCAAGAGACCCAGTACTTC. Its protein product is CAISVTSGRASQETQYF.

This clone showed up just once. The J gene is TRBJ2-5, the V gene TRBV7-8, with D maybe TRBD2 (5 bases). This CDR3 region has 15 residues. Trimming pared 5 bases from V and 5 bases from J, leaving 18 bases between. Germline CDR1 SGHVS, CDR2 FQNEAQ. The CDR3 DNA sequence: TGTGCCAGCAGCCATCGACCCCCGAGGGAGGAGACCCAGTACTTC. Translation gives CASSHRPPREETQYF.

The chain couples TRBV6-6 to TRBJ2-7; 7 nucleotides line up with TRBD1. V trimming: 3 bases; J trimming: 6 bases; junction bases outside the gene matches: 8. Germline lookup yields CDR1 MNHNY and CDR2 SVGAGI (reference sequence). The CDR3 is made up of 14 amino acids. In nucleotides, the CDR3 is TGTGCCAGCAGTTATAATCTAGGGGGCGGCGAGCAGTACTTC. It yields the protein CASSYNLGGGEQYF.

The genes are TRBV10-3 and TRBJ2-3; 10 positions match TRBD2. This CDR3 has 16 residues. The germline V gene has CDR1 ENHRY and CDR2 SYGVKD. Germline trimming cut 3 bases from V and 6 bases from J; bases unmatched to any gene: 9. CDR3 residues: CAISDLSAGGADTQYF. In DNA, the CDR3 is TGTGCCATCAGTGATTTATCAGCGGGAGGGGCCGATACGCAGTATTTT.

The chain uses TRBV15 and TRBJ2-5; TRBD2 aligns across 8 bases. V shed 5 bases and J 5 bases; nucleotides not matched to a gene: 4. Germline V CDR1 and CDR2: LNHNV, YYDKDF (reference sequence). CDR3 length: 13 amino acids. The CDR3 DNA sequence: TGTGCCACCAGCCCCCGACTAGCGGAGACCCAGTACTTC. It translates to CATSPRLAETQYF. Supplemented by reference TRBV15 and TRBJ2-5, the full variable domain reads DAMVIQNPRYQVTQFGKPVTLSCSQTLNHNVMYWYQQKSSQAPKLLFHYYDKDFNNEADTPDNFQSRRPNTSFCFLDIRSPGLGDTAMYLCATSPRLAETQYFGPGTRLLVL.

The rearrangement uses TRBV28 and TRBJ2-4; 15 nucleotides line up with TRBD2. J was trimmed by 5 bases and V by 6 bases; bases with no gene match: 2. This CDR3 is built from 15 residues. The germline CDR1 and CDR2 sequences are MDHEN and SYDVKM. The CDR3 DNA reads TGTGCCAGCAGACGGACTAGCGGGAGGGAAAACATTCAGTACTTC. Its translation is CASRRTSGRENIQYF.

The chain uses TRBV7-2 and TRBJ2-7; no definite D call. Per the germline V gene, CDR1 is SGHTA and CDR2 is FQGNSA. V shed 1 base and J shed 2 bases, with 15 bases lying between them. The CDR3 sequence is 16 residues long. For the CDR3, the DNA is TGTGCCAGCAGCTTAGGGGTTTTGGCGGTTGCCTACGAGCAGTACTTC. As protein: CASSLGVLAVAYEQYF.

CDR3 sequence reads: CASSVAAGDAREKLFF. CDR3 sequence (DNA): TGTGCCAGCAGCGTAGCCGCAGGGGATGCGCGGGAAAAACTGTTTTTT. The chain joins TRBV9 to TRBJ1-4, with TRBD1 as a possible D gene (6 bases). Looked up from germline, CDR1 is SGDLS and CDR2 is YYNGEE. V lost 0 bases to trimming and J lost 8 bases, with 17 bases between them. This CDR3 contains 16 residues.

V usage is TRBV5-4 and J usage is TRBJ2-2, with D perhaps matching TRBD1 (6 bases). The CDR3 totals 15 residues. Deletions cut 4 bases from V and 2 bases from J, with 12 bases between. Germline assignment: CDR1 SGHNT and CDR2 YYREEE (reference sequence). Written as DNA, the CDR3 is TGTGCCAGCAGCCCCGGGACACTTAACACCGGGGAGCTGTTTTTT. Encoded protein: CASSPGTLNTGELFF.

This rearrangement joins TRBV24-1 to TRBJ2-7, with D maybe TRBD1 (6 bases). Trimming stripped 3 bases from V and 3 bases from J, with 14 bases between. Germline V lookup: CDR1 KGHDR, CDR2 SFDVKD. The CDR3 sequence is 15 residues long. CDR3 amino acids: CATSDGGNGGYEQYF. As DNA, the CDR3 is TGTGCCACCAGTGATGGGGGCAACGGTGGCTACGAGCAGTACTTC.

This chain links TRBV27 with TRBJ1-1, with a tentative D call TRBD1 (5 bases). The CDR3 runs to 14 residues. The V gene's germline CDR1 is MNHEY and CDR2 SMNVEV (reference sequence). Trimming cost V 1 base and J 5 bases, with 11 bases left between them. The CDR3, as DNA: TGTGCCAGCAGTTTATTAGCAGGGCGAACTGAAGCTTTCTTT. It specifies CASSLLAGRTEAFF.

The chain joins TRBV15 to TRBJ1-1, with D perhaps matching TRBD1 (6 bases). Germline assignment: CDR1 LNHNV and CDR2 YYDKDF (reference sequence). This CDR3 has 12 residues. The V end was cut by 8 bases, the J end by 6 bases, with 13 bases between. For the CDR3, the DNA is TGTGCCACCGGAACTGGACAGCCTGAAGCTTTCTTT. Its protein product is CATGTGQPEAFF.

As to this clone: The limits of the CDR3 on the DNA are not certain, so only TCRdb's listed CDR3 is given. The rearrangement links TRBV28 to TRBJ1-4; the DNA was not compared with TRBD1, the D call given in the table. 15 amino acids form the CDR3, both terminal residues included. CDR1 and CDR2 (germline): MDHEN, SYDVKM. The CDR3 spells CASSSSTGYDEKLFF.

This clone occurred a few times. The chain recombines TRBV5-1 with TRBJ2-2, with 9 bases that match TRBD1. The germline gives CDR1 SGHRS, CDR2 YFSETQ. CDR3 length: 17 residues. After removal of 0 bases from V and 3 bases from J, the junction contained 6 bases not matched to a gene. The CDR3 nucleotides are TGCGCCAGCAGCTTGGCCCGGACAGGGGTGTACACCGGGGAGCTGTTTTTT. This gives the protein CASSLARTGVYTGELFF.

This clone was seen many times. This chain joins TRBV4-1 and TRBJ2-7; the D is unclear. The germline CDR1 and CDR2 sequences are MGHRA and YSYEKL. The CDR3 consists of 13 residues. Trimming pared 3 bases from V and 7 bases from J, leaving 13 bases between. CDR3 in DNA: TGCGCCAGCAGCCAGCCTCCTGCGAGGGAGCAGTACTTC. Amino acid sequence: CASSQPPAREQYF.

The CDR3 reads CASSLFMGLASEQFF. DNA of the CDR3: TGCGCCAGCAGCTTGTTTATGGGACTAGCGAGTGAGCAGTTCTTC. V usage is TRBV5-1 and J usage is TRBJ2-1; TRBD2 matches 10 bases. Germline V gene sequence: CDR1 SGHRS, CDR2 YFSETQ. The CDR3 sequence is 15 residues long. V lost 1 base and J lost 9; bases outside the gene matches: 7.

The V gene is TRBV30, the J gene TRBJ1-2; TRBD1 might be the D (6 bases). V was clipped by 3 bases and J by 2 bases, with 16 bases between them. In germline, CDR1 is GTSNPN, CDR2 SVGIG (reference sequence). CDR3 length equals 15 residues. The CDR3 region has the DNA TGTGCCTGGAGGAAGAGTAGGGGGGGAAACTATGGCTACACCTTC. Amino acid sequence: CAWRKSRGGNYGYTF. Full variable domain (rest looked up from reference TRBV30 and TRBJ1-2): SQTIHQWPATLVQPVGSPLSLECTVEGTSNPNLYWYRQAAGRGLQLLFYSVGIGQISSEVPQNLSASRPQDRQFILSSKKLLLSDSGFYLCAWRKSRGGNYGYTFGSGTRLTVV.

The gene calls are TRBV4-1 and TRBJ2-7; 10 nucleotides agree with TRBD2. The germline V gene encodes CDR1 MGHRA and CDR2 YSYEKL. CDR3 length equals 17 residues. V shed 0 bases and J 5 bases; nucleotides not matched to a gene: 10. The CDR3 region is CASSQEPTLAGEHEQYF. The DNA of the CDR3 is TGCGCCAGCAGCCAAGAACCTACCCTAGCGGGAGAACACGAGCAGTACTTC.

The chain is built from TRBV2 and TRBJ2-5; D might be TRBD2 (6 bases). With 4 bases removed from V and 4 bases from J, the gap between germline ends came to 16 bases. Germline V gene data show CDR1 as SNHLY and CDR2 as FYNNEI. The CDR3 consists of 15 residues. The CDR3 region is CASSGEARMGETQYF. The CDR3 DNA reads TGTGCCAGCAGTGGGGAGGCTAGGATGGGAGAGACCCAGTACTTC.

The V gene is TRBV14, the J gene TRBJ2-1; D is undetermined. This CDR3 is built from 18 residues. The ends were cut back, 1 base at V and 4 bases at J, with 20 bases in the middle. The germline CDR1 and CDR2 sequences are SGHDN and FVKESK. The CDR3 reads CASSQGFNVPETYNEQFF. The CDR3 coding sequence is TGTGCCAGCAGCCAAGGGTTCAACGTGCCAGAAACATACAATGAGCAGTTCTTC.

V is TRBV5-1 and J is TRBJ1-3, with no clear D. The CDR3 contains 15 residues. Trimming took 4 bases from V and 2 from J, leaving 13 bases between them. Looked up from germline, CDR1 is SGHRS and CDR2 is YFSETQ. The CDR3 loop reads CASSIFPGAGNTIYF. The CDR3, as DNA: TGCGCCAGCAGCATATTCCCGGGAGCTGGAAACACCATATATTTT.

The J gene is TRBJ2-1, the V gene TRBV11-2; 8 positions agree with TRBD2. The CDR3 runs 15 residues. Germline V gives CDR1 SGHAT, CDR2 FQNNGV. V shed 7 bases and J 0 bases; nucleotides not matched to a gene: 5. Here the CDR3 DNA reads TGTGCCAGCACGGGGGGGAAAAGCTCCTACAATGAGCAGTTCTTC. Amino acid sequence: CASTGGKSSYNEQFF.

The chain couples TRBV6-4 to TRBJ1-2; 7 nucleotides align to TRBD1. The junction had 16 bases not matched to a gene; V was cut back by 4 bases and J by 2 bases. The CDR3 has 18 residues. Germline values: CDR1 MRHNA, CDR2 SNTAGT. As DNA, the CDR3 is TGTGCCAGCAGTGCCCCTCGGGACAGCCTTTCATTCAACTATGGCTACACCTTC. Its protein product is CASSAPRDSLSFNYGYTF.

This chain links TRBV7-8 with TRBJ1-2, with TRBD1 matching over 7 bases. The germline CDR1 and CDR2 sequences are SGHVS and FQNEAQ. The CDR3 contains 18 residues. V dropped 5 bases and J dropped 4; count of bases not matched to a gene: 19. The CDR3 reads CASSPRRRGQKHIYGYTF. The CDR3 DNA reads as TGTGCCAGCAGCCCCCGGCGGCGGGGACAGAAACACATCTATGGCTACACCTTC. Using reference TRBV7-8 and TRBJ1-2 for the parts outside the CDR3, the full variable domain is GAGVSQSPRYKVAKRGQDVALRCDPISGHVSLFWYQQALGQGPEFLTYFQNEAQLDKSGLPSDRFFAERPEGSVSTLKIQRTQQEDSAVYLCASSPRRRGQKHIYGYTFGSGTRLTVV.

In DNA, the CDR3 is TGTGCCAGCAGCTTGGTATCGCAGGGGGGCGGCTACACCTTC. It codes for CASSLVSQGGGYTF. The V and J genes are TRBV5-4 and TRBJ1-2; the match to TRBD1 covers 7 bases. CDR1 and CDR2 (germline): SGHNT, YYREEE (reference sequence). J was trimmed by 8 bases and V by 0 bases; bases with no gene match: 7. This CDR3 comprises 14 residues. Based on the CDR3 plus reference TRBV5-4 and TRBJ1-2, the full variable domain is ETGVTQSPTHLIKTRGQQVTLRCSSQSGHNTVSWYQQALGQGPQFIFQYYREEENGRGNFPPRFSGLQFPNYSSELNVNALELDDSALYLCASSLVSQGGGYTFGSGTRLTVV.

The chain carries TRBV4-1 and TRBJ2-3; TRBD2 aligns across 9 bases. The CDR3 has 15 amino acids. V shed 1 base and J 3 bases; nucleotides not matched to a gene: 2. The germline V gene has CDR1 MGHRA and CDR2 YSYEKL. The CDR3 reads CASSQVRGGTDTQYF. The CDR3 bases are TGCGCCAGCAGCCAAGTGCGGGGGGGGACAGATACGCAGTATTTT.

The V and J genes are TRBV6-4 and TRBJ2-7, with TRBD2 matching 11 bases. Trimming cost V 1 base and J 4 bases; bases outside gene matches: 6. Per the germline V gene, CDR1 is MRHNA and CDR2 is SNTAGT. The CDR3 sequence is 16 residues long. CDR3 DNA sequence: TGTGCCAGCAGTGACTTTACTAGCGGGAGTATATACGAGCAGTACTTC. Translated, it gives CASSDFTSGSIYEQYF.